These T cell receptor beta chains were read from a single sample in a study of T cell responses to AZD1222 COVID-19 vaccine. Clones were read by immunoSEQ multiplex PCR, and TCRdb kept only the in-frame ones, dropping some. The table lists 78,000 or so clones, around 80% of them singletons, with around 50% in the top ten. Material: peripheral blood, obtained 28 days after the second AZD1222 dose. The receptors here all came from an adult who received the AZD1222 COVID-19 vaccine. The CDR3 runs from the conserved cysteine through the conserved F or W. A row's size may be missing; if present it is once, few, many or a size class.

cdr3_aa j_call v_call clone_size
CAWSVAGNNQPQHF TRBJ1-5 TRBV30 once
CASTRDENTGELFF TRBJ2-2 TRBV5-1 NA
CASSSLAGHGNTIYF TRBJ1-3 TRBV6-5 NA
CASSEAGTGLQETQYF TRBJ2-5 TRBV25-1 NA
CASSRNPGSGYTF TRBJ1-2 TRBV7-8 NA
CASSWGTGGLQETQYF TRBJ2-5 TRBV5-6 NA
CASSADPYDSSYNEQFF TRBJ2-1 TRBV9 NA
CASSMVADTQYF TRBJ2-3 TRBV5-6 NA
CASSPGDLNTEAFF TRBJ1-1 TRBV5-1 NA
CASSLVRNYGYTF TRBJ1-2 TRBV12-3/TRBV12-4 NA
CASSQGFLSGTTGTQYF TRBJ2-3 TRBV4-3 NA
CASSESRNTGELFF TRBJ2-2 TRBV6-1 NA
CASTQQPSSYEQYF TRBJ2-7 TRBV2 once
CASSLYGTEGSSYEQYF TRBJ2-7 TRBV7-9 NA
CASTRGQGIGDTQYF TRBJ2-3 TRBV9 once
CASSFLGELFF TRBJ2-2 TRBV7-2 few
CASRGQGGMEETQYF TRBJ2-5 TRBV6-6 NA
CASSPRDRAYNEQFF TRBJ2-1 TRBV28 NA
CASSDWGTGGYNEQFF TRBJ2-1 TRBV6-1 NA
CASSPQQGPTDTQYF TRBJ2-3 TRBV18 NA
CASSGTGAYNSPLHF TRBJ1-6 TRBV11-1 NA
CASSETSQETQYF TRBJ2-5 TRBV7-9 NA
CASSRGAGGELFF TRBJ2-2 TRBV7-8 NA
CASNSGQQDYEQYF TRBJ2-7 TRBV5-1 NA
CATSDLGGAGTDTQYF TRBJ2-3 TRBV24-1 once
CASSQEGSGGALKQFF TRBJ2-1 TRBV4-1 NA
CASSDVGTGLYEQYF TRBJ2-7 TRBV2 NA
CASSLAGTTDTQYF TRBJ2-3 TRBV5-1 NA
CSVEVNTEAFF TRBJ1-1 TRBV29-1 NA
CATHETASGNTIYF TRBJ1-3 TRBV19 once
CASSFNQGHEQFF TRBJ2-1 TRBV7-3 NA
CASSVDQNRLYEQYF TRBJ2-7 TRBV18 NA
CATSYRYGYTF TRBJ1-2 TRBV24-1 NA
CASRKDGNQPQHF TRBJ1-5 TRBV28 NA
CASSTLAGGYNEQFF TRBJ2-1 TRBV19 NA
CASRAQGMAYEQYF TRBJ2-7 TRBV5-1 NA
CASSLWTTVYEQYF TRBJ2-7 TRBV5-5 few
CAWSLANSPLHF TRBJ1-6 TRBV30 NA
CSVGVPGLAVLNEQFF TRBJ2-1 TRBV29-1 NA
CASSLGLAGTTGELFF TRBJ2-2 TRBV7-8 NA
CASKIRGYNSPLHF TRBJ1-6 TRBV6-5 NA
CASSLVSAGLYTDTQYF TRBJ2-3 TRBV5-4 NA
CSTRPSQGEVSFEQYF TRBJ2-7 TRBV29-1 NA
CASSADPTWAQYF TRBJ2-5 TRBV3-1/TRBV3-2 NA
CSVRLAGRTDTQYF TRBJ2-3 TRBV29-1 NA
CAWSRPGGTPTEAFF TRBJ1-1 TRBV30 NA
CASSSRGDGNQPQHF TRBJ1-5 TRBV7-2 NA
CASSLTTGTSFNEQFF TRBJ2-1 TRBV4-3 NA
CAWSVRAGDGYEQYF TRBJ2-7 TRBV30 NA
CASSRDRDTEAFF TRBJ1-1 TRBV11-2 NA
CASSSNYGYTF TRBJ1-2 TRBV27 few
CASSPARGSGHDTQYF TRBJ2-3 TRBV28 NA